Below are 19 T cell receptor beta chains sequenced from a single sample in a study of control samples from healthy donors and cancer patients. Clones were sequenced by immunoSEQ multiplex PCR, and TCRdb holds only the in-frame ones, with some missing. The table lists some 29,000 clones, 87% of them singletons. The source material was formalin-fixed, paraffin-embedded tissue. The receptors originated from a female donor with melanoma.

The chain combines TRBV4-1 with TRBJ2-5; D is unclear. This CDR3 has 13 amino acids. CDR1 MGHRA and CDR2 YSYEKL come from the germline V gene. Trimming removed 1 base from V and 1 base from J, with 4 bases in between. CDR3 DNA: TGCGCCAGCAGCCAAGTCCCCCAAGAGACCCAGTACTTC. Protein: CASSQVPQETQYF.

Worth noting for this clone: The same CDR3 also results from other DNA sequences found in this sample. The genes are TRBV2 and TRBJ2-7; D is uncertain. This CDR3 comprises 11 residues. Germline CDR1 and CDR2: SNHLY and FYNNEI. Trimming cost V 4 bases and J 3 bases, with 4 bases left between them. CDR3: CASSGGYEQYF. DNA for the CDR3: TGTGCCAGCAGTGGGGGCTACGAGCAGTACTTC.

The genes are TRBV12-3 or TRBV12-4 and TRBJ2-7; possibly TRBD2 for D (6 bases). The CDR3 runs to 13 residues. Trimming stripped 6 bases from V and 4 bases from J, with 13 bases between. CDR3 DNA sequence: TGTGCCAGCAGCGCGACTAGTCCTTACGAGCAGTACTTC. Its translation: CASSATSPYEQYF.

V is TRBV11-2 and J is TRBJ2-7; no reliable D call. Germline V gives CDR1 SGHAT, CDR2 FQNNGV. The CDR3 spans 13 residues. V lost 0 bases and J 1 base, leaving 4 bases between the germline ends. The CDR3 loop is CASSLEMSYEQYF. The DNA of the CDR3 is TGTGCCAGCAGCTTAGAGATGTCCTACGAGCAGTACTTC.

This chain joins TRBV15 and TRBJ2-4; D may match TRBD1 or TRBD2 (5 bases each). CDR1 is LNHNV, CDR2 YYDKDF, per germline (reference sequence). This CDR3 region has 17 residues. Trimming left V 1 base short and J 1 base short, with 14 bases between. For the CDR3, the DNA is TGTGCCACCAGCAGAGTGGACTTCCGGGGCGCCAAAAACATTCAGTACTTC. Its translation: CATSRVDFRGAKNIQYF. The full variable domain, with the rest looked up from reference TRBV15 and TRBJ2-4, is DAMVIQNPRYQVTQFGKPVTLSCSQTLNHNVMYWYQQKSSQAPKLLFHYYDKDFNNEADTPDNFQSRRPNTSFCFLDIRSPGLGDTAMYLCATSRVDFRGAKNIQYFGAGTRLSVL.

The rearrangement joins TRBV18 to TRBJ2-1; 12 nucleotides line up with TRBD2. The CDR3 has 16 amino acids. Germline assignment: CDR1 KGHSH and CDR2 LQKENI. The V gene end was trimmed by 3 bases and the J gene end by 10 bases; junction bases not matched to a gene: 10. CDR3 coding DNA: TGTGCCAGCTCACCTCAGGGAACTAGCGGGAGGTACGAGCAGTTCTTC. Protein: CASSPQGTSGRYEQFF.

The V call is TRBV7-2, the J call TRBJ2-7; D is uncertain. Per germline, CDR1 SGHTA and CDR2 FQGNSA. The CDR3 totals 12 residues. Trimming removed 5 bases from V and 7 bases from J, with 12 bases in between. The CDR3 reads CASSLRSGEQYF. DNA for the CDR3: TGTGCCAGCAGCCTCCGGTCTGGGGAGCAGTACTTC.

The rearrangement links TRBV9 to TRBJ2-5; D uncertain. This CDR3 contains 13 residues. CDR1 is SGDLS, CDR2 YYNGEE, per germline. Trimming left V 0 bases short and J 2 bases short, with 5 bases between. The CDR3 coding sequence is TGTGCCAGCAGCGTAGGACCTCAAGAGACCCAGTACTTC. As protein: CASSVGPQETQYF. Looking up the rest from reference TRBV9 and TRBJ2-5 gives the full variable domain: DSGVTQTPKHLITATGQRVTLRCSPRSGDLSVYWYQQSLDQGLQFLIQYYNGEERAKGNILERFSAQQFPDLHSELNLSSLELGDSALYFCASSVGPQETQYFGPGTRLLVL.

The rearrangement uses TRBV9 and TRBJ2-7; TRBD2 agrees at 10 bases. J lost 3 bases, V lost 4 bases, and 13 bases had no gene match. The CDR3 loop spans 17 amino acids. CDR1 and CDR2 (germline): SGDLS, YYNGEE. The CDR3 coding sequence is TGTGCCAGCAGCCCCCATCAGGGGACTAGCGCTTACTACGAGCAGTACTTC. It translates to CASSPHQGTSAYYEQYF.

CDR3 DNA: TGTGCCAAGACAGGAGTTCCCTCTGGAAACACCATATATTTT. It specifies CAKTGVPSGNTIYF. The chain carries TRBV6-4 and TRBJ1-3, with D perhaps TRBD1 (6 bases). This CDR3 is built from 14 residues. Trimming took 10 bases from V and 0 from J, leaving 13 bases between them. Germline-derived CDR1 and CDR2 are MRHNA and SNTAGT.

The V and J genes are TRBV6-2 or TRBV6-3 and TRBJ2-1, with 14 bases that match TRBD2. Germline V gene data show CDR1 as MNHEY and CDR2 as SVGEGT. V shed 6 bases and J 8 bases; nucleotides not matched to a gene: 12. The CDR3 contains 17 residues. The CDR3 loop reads CASSTGTSGRFNDEQFF. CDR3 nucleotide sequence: TGTGCCAGCAGCACCGGGACTAGCGGGAGATTTAACGATGAGCAGTTCTTC.

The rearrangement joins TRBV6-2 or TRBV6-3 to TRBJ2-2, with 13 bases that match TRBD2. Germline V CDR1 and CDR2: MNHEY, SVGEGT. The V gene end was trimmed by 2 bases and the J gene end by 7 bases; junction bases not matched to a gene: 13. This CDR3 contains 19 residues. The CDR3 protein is CASSYGHHGLAGAVGELFF. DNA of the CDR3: TGTGCCAGCAGTTACGGACATCACGGACTAGCGGGAGCTGTCGGGGAGCTGTTTTTT.

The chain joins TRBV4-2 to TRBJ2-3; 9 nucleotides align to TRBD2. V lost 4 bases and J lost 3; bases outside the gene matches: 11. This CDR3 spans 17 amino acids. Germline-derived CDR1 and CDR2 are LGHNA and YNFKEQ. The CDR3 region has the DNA TGTGCCAGCAGCCTTTACCCAGCGGGAGGCGAGACAGATACGCAGTATTTT. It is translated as CASSLYPAGGETDTQYF.

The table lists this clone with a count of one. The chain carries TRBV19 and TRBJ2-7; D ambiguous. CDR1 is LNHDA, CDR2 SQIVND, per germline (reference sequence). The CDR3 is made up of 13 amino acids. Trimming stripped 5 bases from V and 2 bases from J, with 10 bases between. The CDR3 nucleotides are TGTGCCAGTAGTCCCGGACCGGCCTACGAGCAGTACTTC. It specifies CASSPGPAYEQYF.

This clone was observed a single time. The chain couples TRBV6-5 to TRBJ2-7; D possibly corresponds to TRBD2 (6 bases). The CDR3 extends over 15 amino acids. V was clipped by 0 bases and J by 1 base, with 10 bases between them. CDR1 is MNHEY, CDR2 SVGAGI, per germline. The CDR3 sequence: CASSYSEGRSYEQYF. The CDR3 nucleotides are TGTGCCAGCAGTTACTCGGAGGGGAGGTCCTACGAGCAGTACTTC.

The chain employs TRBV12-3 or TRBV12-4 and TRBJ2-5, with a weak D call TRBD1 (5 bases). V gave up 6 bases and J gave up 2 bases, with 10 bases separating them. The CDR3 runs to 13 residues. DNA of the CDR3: TGTGCCAGCAGACCGACAGCTCAAGAGACCCAGTACTTC. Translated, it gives CASRPTAQETQYF.

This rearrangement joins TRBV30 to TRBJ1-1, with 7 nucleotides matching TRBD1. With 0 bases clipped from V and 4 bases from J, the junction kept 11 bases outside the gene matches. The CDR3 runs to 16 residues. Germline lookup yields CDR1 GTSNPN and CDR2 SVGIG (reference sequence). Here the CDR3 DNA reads TGTGCCTGGAGTGTAGGGGGCAGAACTAGGGGCACTGAAGCTTTCTTT. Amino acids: CAWSVGGRTRGTEAFF.

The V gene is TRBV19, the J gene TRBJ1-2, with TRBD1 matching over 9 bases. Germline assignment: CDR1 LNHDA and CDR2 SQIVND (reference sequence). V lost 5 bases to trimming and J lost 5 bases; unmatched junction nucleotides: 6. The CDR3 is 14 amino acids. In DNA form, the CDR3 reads TGTGCCAGTAGTCCCCTAGGACAGGGGTATGGCTACACCTTC. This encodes CASSPLGQGYGYTF.

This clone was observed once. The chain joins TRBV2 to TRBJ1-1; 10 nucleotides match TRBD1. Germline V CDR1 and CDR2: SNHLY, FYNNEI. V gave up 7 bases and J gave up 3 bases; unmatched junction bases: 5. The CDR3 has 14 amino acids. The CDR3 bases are TGTGCCAGCACCCCGGGACAGGGGTACACTGAAGCTTTCTTT. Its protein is CASTPGQGYTEAFF.